The next 22 T cell receptor beta chains were all read from a single sample in a study of monozygotic twins with inflammatory bowel disease. TCRdb re-called the 5' RACE reads; every CDR3 protein appears as one record, without DNA. Listed are 400,000 to 500,000 distinct CDR3 sequences; under 3% falls within the top ten. Sequencing used blood. These receptors were collected from a human donor with ulcerative colitis or Crohn's disease, or a healthy co-twin of an affected twin (not recorded which).

The chain couples TRBV12-3 or TRBV12-4 to TRBJ1-2. The CDR3 length is 13 residues. The CDR3 loop is CASSFFQNHGYTF.

The gene calls are TRBV7-2 and TRBJ2-2; TCRdb names TRBD2, which stays unverified in the absence of DNA. Germline assignment: CDR1 SGHTA and CDR2 FQGNSA. The CDR3 is 17 residues long. CDR3 protein: CASSLRLGGGRTGELFF.

The chain uses TRBV5-1 and TRBJ2-1. Germline V lookup: CDR1 SGHRS, CDR2 YFSETQ. CDR3 length: 13 amino acids. The CDR3 loop reads CASSLDTRNEQFF.

This chain uses TRBV29-1 with TRBJ2-2; the TCRdb call, TRBD1, lacks DNA for checking. CDR1 is SQVTM and CDR2 is ANQGSEA in the germline V gene. This CDR3 has 15 amino acids. CDR3 sequence: CSGRRTGGYTGELFF.

The V gene is TRBV19, the J gene TRBJ1-1; TCRdb proposes TRBD1, but this gene call is untestable without DNA. The CDR3 loop spans 15 amino acids. The germline V gene encodes CDR1 LNHDA and CDR2 SQIVND (reference sequence). CDR3 loop: CASSIMGTGNTEAFF.

This chain joins TRBV20-1 and TRBJ2-5; TCRdb's D call, TRBD2, is unchecked because there is no DNA. The CDR3 sequence is 13 residues long. Germline loops: CDR1 DFQATT, CDR2 SNEGSKA (reference sequence). CDR3 sequence reads: CSARGLAGETQYF.

The chain couples TRBV15 to TRBJ2-3. The germline CDR1 and CDR2 sequences are LNHNV and YYDKDF (reference sequence). CDR3 length: 16 residues. This CDR3 is CATSSDPLKTTDTQYF.

CDR3: CASSDMIAGQPQHF. The V gene is TRBV25-1, the J gene TRBJ1-5. The CDR3 is 14 residues long. Germline V gene sequence: CDR1 MGHDK, CDR2 SYGVNS. Filled out from reference TRBV25-1 and TRBJ1-5, the complete variable domain reads EADIYQTPRYLVIGTGKKITLECSQTMGHDKMYWYQQDPGMELHLIHYSYGVNSTEKGDLSSESTVSRIRTEHFPLTLESARPSHTSQYLCASSDMIAGQPQHFGDGTRLSIL.

The chain couples TRBV4-2 to TRBJ1-1; absent DNA, TCRdb's TRBD1 call cannot be checked. Looked up from germline, CDR1 is LGHNA and CDR2 is YNFKEQ. There are 13 residues in the CDR3. The CDR3 reads CASSPAGGTEAFF.

This chain joins TRBV20-1 and TRBJ1-4; TCRdb indicates TRBD1, and absent DNA this call remains unverified. This CDR3 comprises 12 residues. Per germline, CDR1 DFQATT and CDR2 SNEGSKA (reference sequence). CDR3 sequence reads: CSARAPHEELFF.

The chain joins TRBV2 to TRBJ2-5. The CDR3 is made up of 13 amino acids. Per the germline V gene, CDR1 is SNHLY and CDR2 is FYNNEI. CDR3 sequence reads: CASSPGKSETQYF.

The chain joins TRBV12-3 or TRBV12-4 to TRBJ2-3; TCRdb indicates TRBD1, and absent DNA this call remains unverified. The CDR3 loop spans 15 amino acids. CDR3: CASGGTQAVRDTQYF.

The V call is TRBV3-1, the J call TRBJ2-5; the TCRdb D gene call, TRBD2, has no DNA to confirm it. The germline CDR1 and CDR2 sequences are LGHDT and YNNKEL (reference sequence). The CDR3 contains 16 residues. Here the CDR3 reads CASSPWGLAGEETQYF.

This chain uses TRBV2 with TRBJ2-1. The germline CDR1 and CDR2 sequences are SNHLY and FYNNEI. The CDR3 loop spans 12 amino acids. This CDR3 is CASRDRYNEQFF.

The chain has TRBV3-1 and TRBJ2-3; TCRdb's assignment of TRBD1 cannot be checked, as there is no DNA. The CDR3 is 17 residues long. CDR1 is LGHDT, CDR2 YNNKEL, per germline (reference sequence). The CDR3 spells CASSQDGLPFGTDTQYF.

The rearrangement joins TRBV12-3 or TRBV12-4 to TRBJ2-2; TCRdb lists TRBD1, though no DNA is available to test this call. The CDR3 totals 17 residues. The CDR3 loop is CASSLGQGRKVTGELFF.

V usage is TRBV5-1 and J usage is TRBJ1-5; no DNA is available, so the TRBD1 call from TCRdb remains unchecked. The CDR3 is made up of 15 amino acids. Germline V gene data show CDR1 as SGHRS and CDR2 as YFSETQ. CDR3 region: CASSIDGGKAQPQHF.

This rearrangement joins TRBV20-1 to TRBJ2-5; TCRdb's D gene call, TRBD1, goes unchecked for lack of DNA. The germline V gene has CDR1 DFQATT and CDR2 SNEGSKA (reference sequence). The CDR3 sequence is 13 residues long. CDR3 residues: CSAPRDRQETQYF.

The chain recombines TRBV2 with TRBJ2-7; TCRdb indicates TRBD1, and absent DNA this call remains unverified. CDR3 length: 15 residues. From germline, CDR1 is SNHLY and CDR2 FYNNEI. The CDR3 sequence: CASRGARGKPYEQYF.

The chain joins TRBV5-1 to TRBJ2-1; the TCRdb D gene call, TRBD1, has no DNA to confirm it. CDR1 and CDR2 from the germline V gene are SGHRS and YFSETQ. This CDR3 spans 18 amino acids. The CDR3 sequence is CASSLAGQGAISYNEQFF.

The chain joins TRBV20-1 to TRBJ2-6; TCRdb's D call of TRBD1 is untestable without DNA. Looked up from germline, CDR1 is DFQATT and CDR2 is SNEGSKA (reference sequence). The CDR3 spans 15 residues. CDR3 sequence: CSAVPGSSGANVLTF.

This sequence joins TRBV28 and TRBJ2-6. Germline CDR1 reads MDHEN; CDR2 reads SYDVKM. This CDR3 has 15 residues. CDR3 loop: CASSLDISGANVLTF.